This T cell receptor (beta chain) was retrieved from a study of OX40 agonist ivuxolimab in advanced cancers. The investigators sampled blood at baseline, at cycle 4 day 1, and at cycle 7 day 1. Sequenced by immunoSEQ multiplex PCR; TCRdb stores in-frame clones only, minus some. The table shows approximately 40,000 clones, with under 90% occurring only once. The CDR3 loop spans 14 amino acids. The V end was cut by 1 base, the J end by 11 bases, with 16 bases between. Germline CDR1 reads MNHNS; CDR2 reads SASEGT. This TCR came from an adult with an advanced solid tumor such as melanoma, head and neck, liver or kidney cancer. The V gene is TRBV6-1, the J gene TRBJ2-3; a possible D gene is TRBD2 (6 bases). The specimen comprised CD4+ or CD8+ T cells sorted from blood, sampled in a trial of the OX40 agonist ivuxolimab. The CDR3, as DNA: TGTGCCAGCAGTGAAGGTGGGAATTCCGGGGGGCAGTATTTT. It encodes CASSEGGNSGGQYF.